One and the same sample provided the 24 T cell receptor beta chains below, sequenced in a study of T-cell memory formation after mild COVID-19. TCRdb re-derived calls from the 5' RACE reads in MiXCR, one entry per CDR3 protein. This sample has around 340,000 distinct CDR3 sequences, with 10% to 15% found just once. The source material was PBMCs or a T cell subset sorted from them (not recorded which). These receptors were obtained from a man younger than 35 who had mild COVID-19 (a few samples of this study predate the infection). Cell type and time point are not known.

This clonotype has a count of ten or more. Because the CDR3 is missing its conserved closing phenylalanine or tryptophan, this is likely a read error. No DNA is shown, since the ends of the CDR3 on it are uncertain; the CDR3 is the one TCRdb lists. The chain links TRBV5-1 to TRBJ2-7; TRBD1, the D gene given by the table, was not confirmed from the DNA. Germline V gene data show CDR1 as SGHRS and CDR2 as YFSETQ. The CDR3 length equals 10 residues, ends included. CDR3 protein: CASSLTGSND.

The V call is TRBV4-1, the J call TRBJ1-4; 7 bases map to TRBD1. V was pared by 4 bases and J by 7 bases, with 9 bases of the junction left unmatched. CDR3 size: 15 residues. Germline values: CDR1 MGHRA, CDR2 YSYEKL. CDR3 coding DNA: TGCGCCAGCAGCCTCCCGGGACAGATGTCTGAAAAACTGTTTTTT. Its protein is CASSLPGQMSEKLFF.

This clonotype came up a few times. V usage is TRBV10-3 and J usage is TRBJ2-1; TRBD1 agrees at 7 bases. This CDR3 spans 15 amino acids. The J segment lost 0 bases and the V segment lost 7 bases, leaving 6 bases of the junction unmatched. The germline gives CDR1 ENHRY, CDR2 SYGVKD. CDR3 DNA: TGTGCCATCAACGGACAGGCGAGCTCCTACAATGAGCAGTTCTTC. It specifies CAINGQASSYNEQFF.

This clonotype was counted only a few times. The chain combines TRBV30 with TRBJ2-3, with D maybe TRBD2 (5 bases). CDR1 and CDR2 from the germline V gene are GTSNPN and SVGIG (reference sequence). The ends were cut back, 0 bases at V and 4 bases at J, with 8 bases in the middle. The CDR3 length is 13 residues. This chain's CDR3 is CAWSVEGADTQYF. CDR3 DNA: TGTGCCTGGAGTGTAGAGGGTGCAGATACGCAGTATTTT.

The V gene is TRBV27, the J gene TRBJ2-5; 8 bases map to TRBD1. The V and J ends lost 8 bases and 7 bases, in that order; junction bases with no gene match: 6. Germline assignment: CDR1 MNHEY and CDR2 SMNVEV (reference sequence). This CDR3 comprises 12 residues. DNA for the CDR3: TGTGCCAGCGGGACAGGCCTATCGACCCAGTACTTC. As protein: CASGTGLSTQYF.

The chain joins TRBV24-1 to TRBJ2-2, with no clear D. CDR3 length: 15 residues. CDR1 is KGHDR and CDR2 is SFDVKD in the germline V gene. V gave up 4 bases and J gave up 4 bases, with 12 bases separating them. This chain's CDR3 is CATSDPSVSTGELFF. CDR3 nucleotides: TGTGCCACCAGTGACCCTAGTGTCAGCACCGGGGAGCTGTTTTTT.

This clonotype was counted only a few times. The V call is TRBV7-9, the J call TRBJ2-3; D is ambiguous. The CDR3 covers 11 residues. With 8 bases removed from V and 3 bases from J, the gap between germline ends came to 6 bases. Germline CDR1 and CDR2: SEHNR and FQNEAQ (reference sequence). The CDR3 DNA follows: TGTGCCAGCGGCCTTACAGATACGCAGTATTTT. It codes for CASGLTDTQYF.

This clonotype was detected a few times. The chain has TRBV7-2 and TRBJ1-1; 7 nucleotides line up with TRBD1. CDR1 SGHTA and CDR2 FQGNSA come from the germline V gene. The CDR3 extends over 15 amino acids. The V gene end was trimmed by 2 bases and the J gene end by 6 bases; junction bases not matched to a gene: 9. The DNA of the CDR3 is TGTGCCAGCAGCTTATCAGGGGGAGTTAATCCTGAAGCTTTCTTT. Translation gives CASSLSGGVNPEAFF.

This clonotype has only a few counts. The genes are TRBV6-6 and TRBJ1-4, with D possibly TRBD1 on 5 matching bases. Germline CDR1 and CDR2: MNHNY and SVGAGI (reference sequence). The CDR3 consists of 13 residues. V shed 0 bases and J shed 8 bases, with 7 bases lying between them. The CDR3 sequence: CASSYSTEEKLFF. In DNA form, the CDR3 reads TGTGCCAGCAGTTACTCGACAGAAGAAAAACTGTTTTTT.

The V gene is TRBV5-1, the J gene TRBJ1-1, with 10 bases fitting TRBD1. Unmatched junction bases numbered 18, after V lost 5 bases and J lost 5 bases. CDR3 length: 18 residues. Per germline, CDR1 SGHRS and CDR2 YFSETQ. DNA for the CDR3: TGCGCCAGCAGTTCTACAGTCCCGGGACAGGGGTTACGGACTGAAGCTTTCTTT. As protein: CASSSTVPGQGLRTEAFF.

V is TRBV7-9 and J is TRBJ2-1, with D perhaps assigned TRBD1 or TRBD2 (5 bases each). The CDR3 sequence is 15 residues long. Germline V gene data show CDR1 as SEHNR and CDR2 as FQNEAQ (reference sequence). The germline V and J ends were trimmed by 5 bases and 8 bases, with 19 bases remaining between them. This CDR3 reads CASSEKGPHRDEQFF. CDR3 sequence (DNA): TGTGCCAGCAGCGAGAAGGGACCCCATAGGGATGAGCAGTTCTTC.

The V call is TRBV7-6, the J call TRBJ1-6; D is perhaps TRBD1 (6 bases). Trimming shortened V by 5 bases and J by 9 bases, and 14 bases separated the two germline ends. This CDR3 is 14 amino acids long. CDR1 SGHVS and CDR2 FNYEAQ come from the germline V gene. CDR3 sequence reads: CASSLRQASSPLHF. Written as DNA, the CDR3 is TGTGCCAGCAGCCTGCGACAGGCTAGTTCACCCCTCCACTTT. Variable domain in full (rest from reference TRBV7-6 and TRBJ1-6): GAGVSQSPRYKVTKRGQDVALRCDPISGHVSLYWYRQALGQGPEFLTYFNYEAQQDKSGLPNDRFSAERPEGSISTLTIQRTEQRDSAMYRCASSLRQASSPLHFGNGTRLTVT.

The V gene is TRBV24-1, the J gene TRBJ2-2; D is unresolved. The V end was cut by 7 bases, the J end by 7 bases, with 15 bases between. The CDR3 spans 14 residues. CDR1 is KGHDR and CDR2 is SFDVKD in the germline V gene. CDR3 DNA sequence: TGTGCCACCAGCGACTCTCGGAATATCGGGGAGCTGTTTTTT. Translating it yields CATSDSRNIGELFF.

V and J are TRBV7-9 and TRBJ1-2; a weak D match, TRBD1 (5 bases). Germline loops: CDR1 SEHNR, CDR2 FQNEAQ (reference sequence). Trimming took off 5 bases at V and 8 bases at J, with 15 bases between the two ends. CDR3 length: 13 residues. CDR3 DNA: TGTGCCAGCAGCGGCCCCAGGGTACCCGGCTACACCTTC. It translates to CASSGPRVPGYTF.

J is TRBJ2-5 and V is TRBV11-2; 8 bases line up with TRBD2. The length of the CDR3 is 16 residues. The V gene end was trimmed by 0 bases and the J gene end by 6 bases; junction bases not matched to a gene: 9. Per the germline V gene, CDR1 is SGHAT and CDR2 is FQNNGV. The CDR3 loop is CASSLDLRGGRKTQYF. DNA for the CDR3: TGTGCCAGCAGCTTAGATCTACGGGGGGGCCGAAAGACCCAGTACTTC.

In its sample, this clonotype was seen many times. This chain uses TRBV27 with TRBJ2-7; 9 bases are shared with TRBD1. CDR3 length: 15 residues. V dropped 0 bases and J dropped 3; count of bases not matched to a gene: 3. Per the germline V gene, CDR1 is MNHEY and CDR2 is SMNVEV (reference sequence). CDR3 DNA sequence: TGTGCCAGCAGTTTATCTGGGACAGGGATCTACGAGCAGTACGTC. Translated: CASSLSGTGIYEQYV.

This clonotype appeared many times. V and J are TRBV28 and TRBJ2-7; no clear D. This CDR3 is 13 amino acids long. The V and J ends lost 6 bases and 3 bases respectively, with 12 bases between them. Germline V CDR1 and CDR2: MDHEN, SYDVKM. Here the CDR3 reads CASRPSEIYEQYV. DNA for the CDR3: TGTGCCAGCAGGCCGTCAGAAATCTACGAGCAGTACGTC.

In its sample, this clonotype was seen many times. This sequence joins TRBV4-3 and TRBJ2-1; 7 bases agree with TRBD2. J gave up 5 bases and V 4 bases, and 5 bases lay outside the gene matches. Germline CDR1 and CDR2: LGHNA and YSLEER. The CDR3 sequence is 14 residues long. The CDR3 spells CASSRRGNHNEQFF. The CDR3 bases are TGCGCCAGCAGCCGGCGGGGGAACCACAATGAGCAGTTCTTC.

A few counts support this clonotype. The V gene is TRBV12-3 or TRBV12-4, the J gene TRBJ2-3; no firm D call. V shed 5 bases and J shed 1 base, with 13 bases lying between them. The CDR3 contains 15 residues. The CDR3 sequence is CASSQASSGTDTQYF. CDR3 coding DNA: TGTGCCAGCAGTCAAGCATCTTCCGGCACAGATACGCAGTATTTT.

V and J are TRBV4-1 and TRBJ2-7; 10 bases line up with TRBD1. The CDR3 runs to 15 residues. Per germline, CDR1 MGHRA and CDR2 YSYEKL. V was clipped by 3 bases and J by 0 bases; unmatched bases: 2. CDR3 in DNA: TGCGCCAGCAGCCAGGGACAGGGGAGCTCCTACGAGCAGTACGTC. This translates into CASSQGQGSSYEQYV.

The V gene is TRBV11-2, the J gene TRBJ1-1; D call uncertain. Looked up from germline, CDR1 is SGHAT and CDR2 is FQNNGV. Trimming took off 5 bases at V and 5 bases at J, with 9 bases between the two ends. CDR3 length: 12 residues. CDR3 coding DNA: TGTGCCAGCAGCGGCAGCGGAACTGAAGCTTTCTTT. This encodes CASSGSGTEAFF.

This clonotype occurred many times. The CDR3 region is CASSPGLAGFYNEQFF. DNA for the CDR3: TGTGCCAGCAGCCCGGGACTAGCGGGCTTCTACAATGAGCAGTTCTTC. V is TRBV7-9 and J is TRBJ2-1, with 12 bases aligning to TRBD2. This CDR3 comprises 16 residues. V dropped 5 bases and J dropped 3; count of bases not matched to a gene: 5. Germline lookup yields CDR1 SEHNR and CDR2 FQNEAQ (reference sequence). Combining the CDR3 with reference TRBV7-9 and TRBJ2-1 gives the whole variable domain DTGVSQNPRHKITKRGQNVTFRCDPISEHNRLYWYRQTLGQGPEFLTYFQNEAQLEKSRLLSDRFSAERPKGSFSTLEIQRTEQGDSAMYLCASSPGLAGFYNEQFFGPGTRLTVL.

This clonotype was counted at least ten times. The chain combines TRBV20-1 with TRBJ2-7, with D possibly TRBD2 on 5 matching bases. This CDR3 region has 15 residues. Trimming pared 2 bases from V and 0 bases from J, leaving 14 bases between. CDR1 is DFQATT, CDR2 SNEGSKA, per germline (reference sequence). CDR3 coding DNA: TGCAGTGCTAGACCCGGACTGTTGAGCTCCTACGAGCAGTACTTC. Translation gives CSARPGLLSSYEQYF.

The CDR3 DNA reads TGTGCCACCATCCGGGTCCCTGGCTACACCTTC. Translating it yields CATIRVPGYTF. The chain has TRBV24-1 and TRBJ1-2; unclear D gene. CDR3 length: 11 residues. Trimming cost V 8 bases and J 7 bases, with 10 bases left between them. CDR1 and CDR2 from the germline V gene are KGHDR and SFDVKD.